This T cell receptor (beta chain) was observed in a study of shared clonotypes between healthy human individuals. The ends were cut back, 2 bases at V and 5 bases at J, with 12 bases in the middle. The length of the CDR3 is 14 residues. Germline values: CDR1 LGHNT, CDR2 FRNRAP. Here immunoSEQ multiplex PCR was the method, and the copy in TCRdb shows in-frame clones only, minus some. The profile shows 2,100,000 or so clones, 90% to 97% of them singletons. All participating donors were Caucasian adults from Nashville, Tennessee. Comments on this clone: The antigen remains undetermined.

General study findings and limits: Only a few donors were included, so the genetic and exposure-history diversity represented was limited. Among donors, the sharing of clonotypes was expected to be influenced by sequencing depth.

Source material: naive CD4+ T cells sorted from blood. Subset defined: CD45RA+ positively selected. The TCR sequence derives from a man between 18 and 35 years old in good health. V and J are TRBV12-5 and TRBJ1-1, with D perhaps matching TRBD1 (5 bases). CDR3 sequence: CASGLSGGGTEAFF. The CDR3 coding sequence is TGTGCTAGTGGTTTGTCCGGCGGGGGGACTGAAGCTTTCTTT.